These T cell receptor beta chains were read from a single sample in a study of T cell changes during pregnancy in multiple sclerosis. Profiled with immunoSEQ multiplex PCR; TCRdb holds only in-frame clones, not every one. The sample lists 30,000 to 35,000 clones; roughly 90% were seen once. The specimen comprised CD8+ T cells from peripheral blood mononuclear cells, sampled in the third trimester of pregnancy. The receptors were gathered from a female donor with multiple sclerosis, enrolled in a pregnancy study. Both conserved end residues are part of each CDR3. The D gene is left open where the match is weak. Rows may omit the clone size; those that give it use once, few, many or a size class.

abundance,j_gene,v_gene,d_gene,CDR3aa,CDR3nt
few,TRBJ2-3,TRBV6-4,TRBD2,CASSAIAGAGSTDTQYF,TGTGCCAGCAGTGCAATAGCGGGGGCCGGAAGCACAGATACGCAGTATTTT
NA,TRBJ2-3,TRBV5-1,TRBD2,CASSFAGGHTDTQYF,TGCGCCAGCAGCTTCGCGGGGGGCCACACAGATACGCAGTATTTT
NA,TRBJ1-2,TRBV20-1,NA,CSARGGDGYTF,TGCAGTGCTAGGGGCGGGGACGGCTACACCTTC
NA,TRBJ1-3,TRBV11-2,TRBD1,CASSLGQGTWNTIYF,TGTGCCAGCAGCTTAGGACAGGGGACTTGGAACACCATATATTTT
NA,TRBJ1-1,TRBV7-2,NA,CASSLAQQLYTEAFF,TGTGCCAGCAGCTTAGCCCAACAGCTATACACTGAAGCTTTCTTT
NA,TRBJ1-1,TRBV29-1,NA,CSVEPLGQTEAFF,TGCAGCGTTGAACCCCTTGGACAGACTGAAGCTTTCTTT
NA,TRBJ2-3,TRBV19,TRBD2,CASSKDGGARNTQYF,TGTGCCAGTAGTAAAGACGGGGGGGCCCGTAATACGCAGTATTTT
NA,TRBJ2-7,TRBV19,NA,CASSISRAGMGYEQYF,TGTGCCAGTAGTATCTCTCGGGCGGGCATGGGCTACGAGCAGTACTTC
NA,TRBJ2-1,TRBV27,NA,CASIQQDEQFF,TGTGCCAGCATCCAACAAGATGAGCAGTTCTTC
NA,TRBJ2-7,TRBV27,TRBD1,CASSSDRVGLDF,TGTGCCAGCAGTTCCGACAGGGTGGGATTGGACTTC
NA,TRBJ2-1,TRBV19,NA,CASSILNNEQFF,TGTGCCAGTAGTATTCTTAACAATGAGCAGTTCTTC
NA,TRBJ2-3,TRBV7-9,TRBD2,CASSPEAGRGPDTQYF,TGTGCCAGCAGCCCAGAAGCGGGAAGGGGACCAGATACGCAGTATTTT
NA,TRBJ2-5,TRBV9,NA,CASGDDSTKETQYF,TGTGCCAGCGGGGATGACTCGACTAAAGAGACCCAGTACTTC
NA,TRBJ2-1,TRBV20-1,NA,CSARRYNEQFF,TGCAGTGCTAGACGGTACAATGAGCAGTTCTTC
NA,TRBJ2-5,TRBV7-3,NA,CASSSSGAPQETQYF,TGTGCCAGCAGCTCCTCGGGAGCCCCCCAAGAGACCCAGTACTTC
NA,TRBJ1-4,TRBV6-6,NA,CASSAAGVWEKLFF,TGTGCCAGCAGCGCCGCCGGGGTTTGGGAAAAACTGTTTTTT
NA,TRBJ1-1,TRBV6-1,NA,CASGGANTEAFF,TGTGCCAGCGGCGGGGCTAACACTGAAGCTTTCTTT
NA,TRBJ1-5,TRBV6-1,NA,CASCQGMEVHQPQHF,TGTGCCAGCTGTCAGGGGATGGAGGTTCATCAGCCCCAGCATTTT
NA,TRBJ1-5,TRBV4-2,TRBD1,CASSLRGRQGAQGNQPQHF,TGTGCCAGCAGCCTAAGGGGTAGGCAGGGGGCGCAGGGCAATCAGCCCCAGCATTTT
NA,TRBJ1-6,TRBV9,TRBD1,CASSSGQAFPLHF,TGTGCCAGCAGCTCAGGACAGGCTTTCCCCCTCCACTTT
NA,TRBJ2-7,TRBV27,NA,CASSFTATYEQYF,TGTGCCAGCAGTTTTACAGCTACCTACGAGCAGTACTTC
once,TRBJ2-2,TRBV9,TRBD2,CASSMSGGGTGELFF,TGTGCCAGCAGCATGAGCGGGGGTGGTACCGGGGAGCTGTTTTTT
NA,TRBJ2-7,TRBV4-3,TRBD1,CASSQGQGAYEQYF,TGCGCCAGCAGCCAAGGACAGGGGGCGTACGAGCAGTACTTC
once,TRBJ2-2,TRBV6-8,TRBD1,CASSYSGTGGINTGELFF,TGTGCCAGCAGTTACTCGGGGACAGGGGGCATCAACACCGGGGAGCTGTTTTTT
NA,TRBJ2-3,TRBV4-3,TRBD1,CASSQDETGKADTQYF,TGCGCCAGCAGCCAAGATGAGACAGGGAAGGCAGATACGCAGTATTTT
NA,TRBJ2-1,TRBV7-6,TRBD2,CASSLGASGSYNEQFF,TGTGCCAGCAGCTTAGGAGCTAGCGGGTCCTACAATGAGCAGTTCTTC
NA,TRBJ2-7,TRBV27,NA,CASSWASYNEQYF,TGTGCCAGCAGTTGGGCATCCTACAACGAGCAGTACTTC
few,TRBJ1-6,TRBV19,NA,CASSIALQGNSPLHF,TGTGCCAGTAGTATTGCCCTTCAGGGTAATTCACCCCTCCACTTT
NA,TRBJ2-7,TRBV10-3,TRBD1,CAITIDGTGPYEQYF,TGTGCCATCACTATCGACGGGACAGGACCCTACGAGCAGTACTTC
NA,TRBJ1-2,TRBV12-5,TRBD1,CASGLVPGTGDGYTF,TGTGCTAGTGGTTTGGTTCCCGGGACAGGTGATGGCTACACCTTC
once,TRBJ2-7,TRBV7-6,TRBD2,CASSLGSGGGYEQYF,TGTGCCAGCAGCTTAGGCAGCGGGGGAGGCTACGAGCAGTACTTC
NA,TRBJ2-7,TRBV6-5,NA,CASSYSSGQGYYEQYF,TGTGCCAGCAGTTACTCTTCCGGCCAGGGTTACTACGAGCAGTACTTC
NA,TRBJ2-7,TRBV21-1,NA,CASSKKKGTSGGAYEQYF,TGTGCCAGCAGCAAAAAAAAAGGGACTAGCGGGGGGGCCTACGAGCAGTACTTC
NA,TRBJ1-5,TRBV7-9,NA,CASSPPGTNQPQHF,TGTGCCAGCAGCCCTCCCGGGACTAATCAGCCCCAGCATTTT
NA,TRBJ1-5,TRBV9,TRBD1,CASSSHRGPNQPQHF,TGTGCCAGCAGCTCCCACAGGGGGCCCAATCAGCCCCAGCATTTT
NA,TRBJ2-7,TRBV7-8,TRBD2,CASSLDSGGASYEQYF,TGTGCCAGCAGCCTCGATAGCGGGGGGGCGTCCTACGAGCAGTACTTC
once,TRBJ2-5,TRBV4-3,TRBD1,CASSRTGASETQYF,TGCGCCAGCAGCCGGACAGGGGCTTCTGAGACCCAGTACTTC
NA,TRBJ2-7,TRBV6-5,TRBD1,CASSFGQGSYEQYF,TGTGCCAGCAGTTTCGGACAGGGGTCCTACGAGCAGTACTTC
NA,TRBJ1-4,TRBV4-1,NA,CASSQPGFEKLFF,TGCGCCAGCAGCCAACCAGGGTTTGAAAAACTGTTTTTT
NA,TRBJ1-5,TRBV4-1,TRBD1,CASSQEGVPQGTGQPQHF,TGCGCCAGCAGCCAAGAGGGGGTCCCACAGGGGACGGGGCAGCCCCAGCATTTT
NA,TRBJ1-1,TRBV7-3,NA,CASSLSRRGRSTEAFF,TGTGCCAGCAGCTTAAGCCGCAGGGGTCGAAGCACTGAAGCTTTCTTT
NA,TRBJ2-3,TRBV19,TRBD2,CASRLNSGGSSTDTQYF,TGTGCCAGTAGATTGAATAGCGGGGGGTCTAGCACAGATACGCAGTATTTT
NA,TRBJ2-4,TRBV29-1,TRBD1,CSVVGPGQSLAKNIQYF,TGCAGCGTTGTGGGGCCGGGACAGAGCCTAGCCAAAAACATTCAGTACTTC
NA,TRBJ2-7,TRBV15,TRBD1,CATGSTGEPYEQYF,TGTGCCACCGGTTCGACAGGGGAGCCCTACGAGCAGTACTTC